This T cell receptor beta chain was captured by sequencing in a study of blood T cell repertoires in COVID-19. Study background: The United States, Italy and Spain supplied acute and convalescent COVID-19 samples.

TCRdb's table, derived via immunoSEQ multiplex PCR, lists solely in-frame clones and lacks some. The sample records around 200,000 clones, around 82% being singletons. With 4 bases clipped from V and 7 bases from J, the junction kept 11 bases outside the gene matches. CDR1 is MNHEY and CDR2 is SMNVEV in the germline V gene (reference sequence). CDR3 length: 17 amino acids. The chain couples TRBV27 to TRBJ2-1, with 12 bases aligning to TRBD1. The material sequenced was peripheral blood. This TCR derives from a man in his forties or fifties with active or convalescent COVID-19. The CDR3 spells CASSSGTGGHSFNEQFF. The CDR3 DNA reads TGTGCCAGCAGTTCGGGGACAGGGGGCCATTCTTTTAATGAGCAGTTCTTC.